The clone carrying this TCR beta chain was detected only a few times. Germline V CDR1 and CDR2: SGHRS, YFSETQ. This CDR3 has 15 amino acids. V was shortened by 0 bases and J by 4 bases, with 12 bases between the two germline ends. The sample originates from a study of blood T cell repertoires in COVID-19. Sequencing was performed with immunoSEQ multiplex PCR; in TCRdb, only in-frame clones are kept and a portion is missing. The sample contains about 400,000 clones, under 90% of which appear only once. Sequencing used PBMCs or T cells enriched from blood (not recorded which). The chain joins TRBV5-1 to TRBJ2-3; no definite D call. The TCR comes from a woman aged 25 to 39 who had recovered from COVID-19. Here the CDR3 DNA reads TGCGCCAGCAGCTTGGGACTCGGCCTAGCAGATACGCAGTATTTT. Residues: CASSLGLGLADTQYF.